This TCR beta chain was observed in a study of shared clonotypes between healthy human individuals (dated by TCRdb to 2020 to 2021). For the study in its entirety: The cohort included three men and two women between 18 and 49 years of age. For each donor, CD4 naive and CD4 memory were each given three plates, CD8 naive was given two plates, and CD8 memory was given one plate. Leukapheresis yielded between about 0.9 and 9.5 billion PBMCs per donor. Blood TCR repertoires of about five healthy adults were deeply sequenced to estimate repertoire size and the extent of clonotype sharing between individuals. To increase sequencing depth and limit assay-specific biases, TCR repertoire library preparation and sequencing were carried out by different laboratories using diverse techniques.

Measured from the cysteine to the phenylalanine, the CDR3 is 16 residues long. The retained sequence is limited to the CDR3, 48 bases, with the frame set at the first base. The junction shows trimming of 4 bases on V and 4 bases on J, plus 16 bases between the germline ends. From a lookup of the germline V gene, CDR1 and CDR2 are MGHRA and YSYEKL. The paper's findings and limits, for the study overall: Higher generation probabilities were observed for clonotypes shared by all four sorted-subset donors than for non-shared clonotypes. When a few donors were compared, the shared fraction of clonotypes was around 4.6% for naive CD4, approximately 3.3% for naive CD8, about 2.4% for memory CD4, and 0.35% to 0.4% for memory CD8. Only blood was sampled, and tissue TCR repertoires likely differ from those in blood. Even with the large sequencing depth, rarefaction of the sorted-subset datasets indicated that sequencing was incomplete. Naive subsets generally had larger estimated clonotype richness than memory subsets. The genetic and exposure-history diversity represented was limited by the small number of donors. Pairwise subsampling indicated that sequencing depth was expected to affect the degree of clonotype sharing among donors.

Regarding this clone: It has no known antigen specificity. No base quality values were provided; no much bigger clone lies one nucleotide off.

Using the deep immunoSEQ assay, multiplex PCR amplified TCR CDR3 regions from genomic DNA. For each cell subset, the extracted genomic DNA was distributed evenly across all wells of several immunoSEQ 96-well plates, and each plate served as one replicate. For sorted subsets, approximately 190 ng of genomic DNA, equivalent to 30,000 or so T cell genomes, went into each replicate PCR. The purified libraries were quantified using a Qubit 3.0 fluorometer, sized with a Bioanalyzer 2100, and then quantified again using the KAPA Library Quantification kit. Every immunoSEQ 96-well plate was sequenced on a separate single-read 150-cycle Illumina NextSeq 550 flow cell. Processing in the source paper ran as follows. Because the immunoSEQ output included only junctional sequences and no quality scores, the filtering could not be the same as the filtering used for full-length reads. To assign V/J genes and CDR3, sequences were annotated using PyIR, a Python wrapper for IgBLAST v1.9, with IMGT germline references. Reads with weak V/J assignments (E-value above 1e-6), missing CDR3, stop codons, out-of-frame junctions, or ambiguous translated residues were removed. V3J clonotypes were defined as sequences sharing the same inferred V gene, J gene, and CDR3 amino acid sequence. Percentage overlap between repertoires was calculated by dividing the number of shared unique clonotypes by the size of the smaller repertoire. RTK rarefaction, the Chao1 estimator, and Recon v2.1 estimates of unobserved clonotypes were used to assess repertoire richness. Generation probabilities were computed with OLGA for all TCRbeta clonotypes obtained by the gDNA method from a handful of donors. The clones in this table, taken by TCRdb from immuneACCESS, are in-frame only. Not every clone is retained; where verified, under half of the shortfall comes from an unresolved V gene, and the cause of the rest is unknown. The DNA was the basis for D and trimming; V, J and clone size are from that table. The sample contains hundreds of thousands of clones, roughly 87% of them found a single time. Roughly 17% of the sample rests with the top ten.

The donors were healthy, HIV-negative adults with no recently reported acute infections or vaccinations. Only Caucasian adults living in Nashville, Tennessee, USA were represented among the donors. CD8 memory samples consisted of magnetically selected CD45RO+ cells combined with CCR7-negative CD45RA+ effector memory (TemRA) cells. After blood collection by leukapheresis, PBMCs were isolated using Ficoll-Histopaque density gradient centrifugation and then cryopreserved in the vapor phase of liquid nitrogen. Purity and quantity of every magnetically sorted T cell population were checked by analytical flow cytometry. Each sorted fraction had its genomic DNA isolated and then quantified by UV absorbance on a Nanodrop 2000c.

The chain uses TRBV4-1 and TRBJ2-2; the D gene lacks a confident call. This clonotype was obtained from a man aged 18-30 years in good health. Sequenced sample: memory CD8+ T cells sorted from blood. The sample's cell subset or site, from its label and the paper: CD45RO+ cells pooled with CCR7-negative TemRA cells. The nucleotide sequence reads TGCGCCAGCAGCCCCCCCGGGCGGCCGTCCACCGGGGAGCTGTTTTTT. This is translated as CASSPPGRPSTGELFF.